The present T cell receptor (beta chain) was sequenced within a study of T cell changes during pregnancy in multiple sclerosis. CDR1 and CDR2 from the germline V gene are SNHLY and FYNNEI. The CDR3 contains 16 residues. V lost 6 bases and J lost 2; bases outside the gene matches: 6. The assay was immunoSEQ multiplex PCR, and TCRdb's table has in-frame clones only and misses some. The sample contains some 100,000 clones, about 91% of which appear only once. The TCR sequence derives from a female donor with multiple sclerosis, enrolled in a pregnancy study. The chain carries TRBV2 and TRBJ2-6; TRBD1 aligns across 8 bases. Here the sequenced sample was peripheral blood, taken in the second trimester of pregnancy. CDR3 protein: CASRQGVNPGANVLTF. As DNA, the CDR3 is TGTGCCAGCAGACAGGGGGTGAACCCTGGGGCCAACGTCCTGACTTTC.